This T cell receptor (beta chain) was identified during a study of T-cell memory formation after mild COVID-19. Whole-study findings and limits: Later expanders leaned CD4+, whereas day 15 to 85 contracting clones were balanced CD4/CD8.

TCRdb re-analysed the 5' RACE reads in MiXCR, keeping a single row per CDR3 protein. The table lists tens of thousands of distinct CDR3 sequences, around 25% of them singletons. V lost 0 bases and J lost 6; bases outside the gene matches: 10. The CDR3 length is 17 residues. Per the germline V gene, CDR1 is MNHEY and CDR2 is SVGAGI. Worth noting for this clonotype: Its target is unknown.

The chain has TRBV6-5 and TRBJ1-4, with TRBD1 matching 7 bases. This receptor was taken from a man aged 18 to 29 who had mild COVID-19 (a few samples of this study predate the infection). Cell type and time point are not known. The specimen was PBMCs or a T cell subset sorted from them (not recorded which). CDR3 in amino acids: CASSYSVGVGTDEKLFF. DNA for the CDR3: TGTGCCAGCAGTTACTCGGTGGGGGTAGGGACAGATGAAAAACTGTTTTTT.